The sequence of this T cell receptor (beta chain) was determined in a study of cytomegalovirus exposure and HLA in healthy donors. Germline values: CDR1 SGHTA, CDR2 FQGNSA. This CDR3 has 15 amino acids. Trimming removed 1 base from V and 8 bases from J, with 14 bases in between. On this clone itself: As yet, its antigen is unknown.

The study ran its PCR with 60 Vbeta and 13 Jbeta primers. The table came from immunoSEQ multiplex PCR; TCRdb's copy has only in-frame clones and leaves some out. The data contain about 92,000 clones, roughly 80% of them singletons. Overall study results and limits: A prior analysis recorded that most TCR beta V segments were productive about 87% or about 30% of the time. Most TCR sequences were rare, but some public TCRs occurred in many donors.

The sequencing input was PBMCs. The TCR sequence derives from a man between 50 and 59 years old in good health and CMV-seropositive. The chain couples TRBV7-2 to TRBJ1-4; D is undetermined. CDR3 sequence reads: CASSLVLSVREKLFF. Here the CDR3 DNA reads TGTGCCAGCAGCTTAGTCCTCTCGGTCCGCGAAAAACTGTTTTTT.